This is a list of T cell receptor beta chains from one sample in a study of blood T cell repertoires in COVID-19. Sequenced by immunoSEQ multiplex PCR; TCRdb stores in-frame clones only, minus some. This table has some 310,000 clones, 90% appearing once. The sequencing sample was made of peripheral blood. The receptor source for this set is a woman in her thirties or forties with COVID-19, enrolled during active disease. Each CDR3 is given with its conserved first and last residue. D genes are given only for firm matches. Rows give clone size only sometimes, using once, few, many, or a class for an expanded clone.

V	length	size	D	J	DNA	CDR3
TRBV4-3	17	.	TRBD2	TRBJ2-1	TGCGCCAGCAGCCAATACAGCACTAGCGTAAGTAACAATGAGCAGTTCTTC	CASSQYSTSVSNNEQFF
TRBV5-5	15	.	.	TRBJ1-2	TGTGCCAGCAGCTTAATCCAGACAGGCCCGGGGGGCTACACCTTC	CASSLIQTGPGGYTF
TRBV11-2	13	.	.	TRBJ1-2	TGTGCCAGCTCCCGGGACAAGACCTATGGCTACACCTTC	CASSRDKTYGYTF
TRBV3-1/TRBV3-2	15	.	TRBD1	TRBJ1-1	TGTGCCAGCAGCCAAGTAGGGACAGTGAACACTGAAGCTTTCTTT	CASSQVGTVNTEAFF
TRBV6-1	13	.	.	TRBJ1-1	TGTGCCAGCAGTGAGACTTTGAACACTGAAGCTTTCTTT	CASSETLNTEAFF
TRBV6-6	16	.	.	TRBJ1-4	TGTGCCAGCAGTTTCAGGGTTCTCGCAGATAATGAAAAACTGTTTTTT	CASSFRVLADNEKLFF
TRBV5-6	14	.	TRBD1	TRBJ2-7	TGTGCCAGCAGCTCGACAGGGGGCTCCTACGAGCAGTACTTC	CASSSTGGSYEQYF
TRBV6-6	11	once	.	TRBJ2-7	TGTGCCAGCAGTTCTCTTCGGGAGCAGTACTTC	CASSSLREQYF
TRBV3-1/TRBV3-2	14	.	.	TRBJ1-1	TGTGCCAGCAGCCAAGTCAGGGCGGACACTGAAGCTTTCTTT	CASSQVRADTEAFF
TRBV15	14	.	TRBD2	TRBJ2-7	TGTGCCACCAGCAGAGGAATAGCGGGAGACGAGCAGTACTTC	CATSRGIAGDEQYF
TRBV19	14	once	.	TRBJ1-5	TGTGCCAGTAGTAAGGGGCGCATTGGTCAGCCCCAGCATTTT	CASSKGRIGQPQHF
TRBV9	13	.	.	TRBJ1-2	TGTGCCAGCAGCGATTTACGGGGGTTCTATTCCACCTTC	CASSDLRGFYSTF
TRBV24-1	14	.	.	TRBJ2-1	TGTGCCACCAGTGACACCACGACCATGGGAGGTTTGTTCTTC	CATSDTTTMGGLFF
TRBV7-9	15	.	TRBD1	TRBJ2-3	TGTGCCAGCAGCCGGGGACAGGGGGAAGAGGATACGCAGTATTTT	CASSRGQGEEDTQYF
TRBV28	12	.	.	TRBJ1-5	TGTGCCAGCACCCTATTACATCAGCCCCAGCATTTT	CASTLLHQPQHF
TRBV7-8	20	.	TRBD1	TRBJ2-6	TGTGCCAGCAGCTTAGGAACTTACAGGGGGTGGGACTCTGGGGCCAACGTCCTGACTTTC	CASSLGTYRGWDSGANVLTF
TRBV9	15	.	.	TRBJ2-2	TGTGCCAGCAGCGTAGTGGCTGCAAACACCGGGGAGCTGTTTTTT	CASSVVAANTGELFF
TRBV27	17	.	.	TRBJ2-7	TGTGCCAGCAGCACACATCCTTCGAGGGCAGGGGAGGGCGAGCAGTACTTC	CASSTHPSRAGEGEQYF
TRBV4-1	17	.	TRBD1	TRBJ2-2	TGCGCCAGCAGCCAAGCTCCGGACAGGGCCGACACCGGGGAGCTGTTTTTT	CASSQAPDRADTGELFF
TRBV6-5	14	.	TRBD1	TRBJ1-5	TGTGCCAGCATTACAGGGGCCAGGTGGGAGCCCCAGCATTTT	CASITGARWEPQHF
TRBV6-5	13	.	.	TRBJ1-1	TGTGCCAGCAGTTACTCAGCACGGAGCCAAGCTTTCTTT	CASSYSARSQAFF
TRBV2	15	.	TRBD1	TRBJ1-1	TGTGCCAGCAGTGGTTCGACAGGGCTTAACACTGAAGCTTTCTTT	CASSGSTGLNTEAFF
TRBV6-5	13	.	.	TRBJ2-7	TGTGCCAGCAGACAAGACAGAACCTACGAGCAGTACTTC	CASRQDRTYEQYF
TRBV18	14	.	TRBD1	TRBJ1-5	TGTGCCAGCTCACCAGGAGGGGGCCAACAGCCCCAGCATTTT	CASSPGGGQQPQHF
TRBV18	17	.	.	TRBJ1-5	TGTGCCAGCTCACCAATCCACGGGCCTGGGACTAATCAGCCCCAGCATTTT	CASSPIHGPGTNQPQHF
TRBV30	12	.	.	TRBJ1-2	TGTGCCTGGAGTGTACGAAGCGGCGGCTACACCTTC	CAWSVRSGGYTF
TRBV28	11	.	.	TRBJ2-1	TGTGCCAGCACCCTAAACAATGAGCAGTTCTTC	CASTLNNEQFF
TRBV7-2	14	.	TRBD1	TRBJ2-4	TGTGCCAGCAGCTTAGCCTGGATGGGACAGGACGTACACTTC	CASSLAWMGQDVHF
TRBV27	14	.	.	TRBJ1-2	TGTGCCAGCAGACCTCGGGACATTAACTATGGCTACACCTTC	CASRPRDINYGYTF
TRBV6-2/TRBV6-3	15	.	.	TRBJ1-5	TGTGCCAGCAGTAATTACAGGGCTGGCAATCAGCCCCAGCATTTT	CASSNYRAGNQPQHF
TRBV6-4	18	.	TRBD1	TRBJ2-6	TGTGCCAGCTCCCACAGGGGTACAGGTTCGGGCAGGGCCAACGTCCTGACTTTC	CASSHRGTGSGRANVLTF
TRBV6-2/TRBV6-3	17	.	TRBD1	TRBJ1-5	TGTGCCAGCAGCCCTTGGACGGGGACAGGAGGGGTTCAGCCCCAGCATTTT	CASSPWTGTGGVQPQHF
TRBV7-9	12	.	TRBD2	TRBJ2-7	TGTGCCAGCAGCCCCCGGGGGGGAGAGCAGTACTTC	CASSPRGGEQYF
TRBV4-1	15	.	.	TRBJ2-2	TGCGCCAGCAGCCAACCGGGATTCCCAGGCCGGGAGCTGTTTTTT	CASSQPGFPGRELFF
TRBV7-9	19	.	TRBD2	TRBJ2-3	TGTGCCAGCAGCTGGACTAGCGGGGGGATAACTCGATCCACAGATACGCAGTATTTT	CASSWTSGGITRSTDTQYF
TRBV7-2	17	.	TRBD2	TRBJ2-3	TGTGCCAGCAGCCTCCTACCTCCAGCGGGGGGCACAGATACGCAGTATTTT	CASSLLPPAGGTDTQYF
TRBV7-2	14	.	.	TRBJ1-1	TGTGCCAGCAGCTTAAATGCGGGCGACACTGAAGCTTTCTTT	CASSLNAGDTEAFF
TRBV3-1/TRBV3-2	15	.	.	TRBJ2-7	TGTGCCAGCAGCCCTAAACCGGGACTCTTCTACGAGCAGTACTTC	CASSPKPGLFYEQYF
TRBV6-5	16	.	.	TRBJ2-7	TGTGCCAGCAGTTACTCGAGGGGCAGGGGCGAACACGAGCAGTACTTC	CASSYSRGRGEHEQYF
TRBV5-1	18	.	TRBD2	TRBJ2-1	TGCGCCAGCAGCTTTAGGCCCCCTTCGGGAGGGGCCTACAATGAGCAGTTCTTC	CASSFRPPSGGAYNEQFF
TRBV28	15	.	.	TRBJ1-2	TGTGCCAGCAGTTTAGGAAGCGGGGGGCAGTATGGCTACACCTTC	CASSLGSGGQYGYTF
TRBV29-1	14	.	TRBD1	TRBJ1-1	TGCAGCGGGGGTAGAGGGACAGGGTTCACTGAAGCTTTCTTT	CSGGRGTGFTEAFF